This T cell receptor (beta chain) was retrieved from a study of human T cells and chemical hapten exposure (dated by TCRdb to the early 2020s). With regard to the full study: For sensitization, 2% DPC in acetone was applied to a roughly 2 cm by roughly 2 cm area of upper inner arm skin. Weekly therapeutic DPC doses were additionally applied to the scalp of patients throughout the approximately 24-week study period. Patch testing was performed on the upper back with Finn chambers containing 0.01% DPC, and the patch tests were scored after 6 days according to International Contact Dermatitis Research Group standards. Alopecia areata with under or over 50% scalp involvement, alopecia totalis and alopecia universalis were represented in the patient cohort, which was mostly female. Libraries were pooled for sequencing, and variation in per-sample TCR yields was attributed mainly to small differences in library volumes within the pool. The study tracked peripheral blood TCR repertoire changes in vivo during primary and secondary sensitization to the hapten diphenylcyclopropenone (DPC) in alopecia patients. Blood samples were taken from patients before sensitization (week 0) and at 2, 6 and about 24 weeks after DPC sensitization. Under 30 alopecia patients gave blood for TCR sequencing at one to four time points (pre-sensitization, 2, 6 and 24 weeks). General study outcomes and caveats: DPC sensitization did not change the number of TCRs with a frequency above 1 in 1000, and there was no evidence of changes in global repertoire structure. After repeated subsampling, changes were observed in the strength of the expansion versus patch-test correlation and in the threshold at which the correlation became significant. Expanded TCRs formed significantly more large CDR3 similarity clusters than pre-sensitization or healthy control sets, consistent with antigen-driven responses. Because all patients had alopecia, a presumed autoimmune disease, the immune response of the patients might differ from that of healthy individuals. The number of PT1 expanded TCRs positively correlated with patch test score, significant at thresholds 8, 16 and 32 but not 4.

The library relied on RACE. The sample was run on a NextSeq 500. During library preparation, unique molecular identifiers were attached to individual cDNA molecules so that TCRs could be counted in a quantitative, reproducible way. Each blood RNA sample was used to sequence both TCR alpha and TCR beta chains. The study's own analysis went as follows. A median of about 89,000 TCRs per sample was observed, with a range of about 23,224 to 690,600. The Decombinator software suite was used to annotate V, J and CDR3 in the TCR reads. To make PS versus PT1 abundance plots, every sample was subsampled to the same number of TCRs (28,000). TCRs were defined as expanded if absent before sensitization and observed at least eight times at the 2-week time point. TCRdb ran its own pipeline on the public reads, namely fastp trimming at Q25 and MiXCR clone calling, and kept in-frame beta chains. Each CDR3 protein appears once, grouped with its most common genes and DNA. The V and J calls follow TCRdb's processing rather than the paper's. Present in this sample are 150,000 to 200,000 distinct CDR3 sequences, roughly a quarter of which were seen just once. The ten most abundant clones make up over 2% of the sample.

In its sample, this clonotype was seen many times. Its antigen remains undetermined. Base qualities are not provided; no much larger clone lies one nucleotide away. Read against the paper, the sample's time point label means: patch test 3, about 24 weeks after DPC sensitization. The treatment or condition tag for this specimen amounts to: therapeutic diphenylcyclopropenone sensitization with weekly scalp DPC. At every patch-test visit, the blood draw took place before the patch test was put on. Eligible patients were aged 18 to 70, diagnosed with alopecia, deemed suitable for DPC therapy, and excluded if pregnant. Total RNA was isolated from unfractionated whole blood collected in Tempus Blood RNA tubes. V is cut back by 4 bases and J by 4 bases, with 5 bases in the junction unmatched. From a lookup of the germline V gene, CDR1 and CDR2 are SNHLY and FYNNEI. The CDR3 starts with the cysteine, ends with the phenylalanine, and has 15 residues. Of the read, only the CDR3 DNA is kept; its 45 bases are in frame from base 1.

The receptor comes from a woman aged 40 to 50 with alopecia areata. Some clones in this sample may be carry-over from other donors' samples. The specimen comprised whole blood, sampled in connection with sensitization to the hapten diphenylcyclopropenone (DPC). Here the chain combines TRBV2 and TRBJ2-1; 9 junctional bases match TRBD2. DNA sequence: TGTGCCAGCAGTGTTCTAGCGGGGCTTTACAATGAGCAGTTCTTC. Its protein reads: CASSVLAGLYNEQFF.